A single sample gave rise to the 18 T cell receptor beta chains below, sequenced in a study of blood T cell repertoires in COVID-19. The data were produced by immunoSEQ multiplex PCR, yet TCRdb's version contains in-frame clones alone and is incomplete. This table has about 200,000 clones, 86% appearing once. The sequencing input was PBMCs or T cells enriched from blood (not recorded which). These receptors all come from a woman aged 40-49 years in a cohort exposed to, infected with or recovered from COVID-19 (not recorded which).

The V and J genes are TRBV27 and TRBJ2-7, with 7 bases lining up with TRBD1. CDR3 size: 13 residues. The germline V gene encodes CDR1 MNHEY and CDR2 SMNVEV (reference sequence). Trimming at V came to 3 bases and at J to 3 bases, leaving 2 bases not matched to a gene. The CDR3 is CASSFGQDYEQYF. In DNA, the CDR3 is TGTGCCAGCAGTTTCGGACAGGACTACGAGCAGTACTTC.

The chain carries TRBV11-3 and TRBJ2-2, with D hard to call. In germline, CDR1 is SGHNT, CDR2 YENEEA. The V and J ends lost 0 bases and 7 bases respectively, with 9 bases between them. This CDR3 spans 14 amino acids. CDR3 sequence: CASSLDPFGGELFF. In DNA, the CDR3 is TGTGCCAGCAGCTTAGACCCGTTCGGCGGGGAGCTGTTTTTT.

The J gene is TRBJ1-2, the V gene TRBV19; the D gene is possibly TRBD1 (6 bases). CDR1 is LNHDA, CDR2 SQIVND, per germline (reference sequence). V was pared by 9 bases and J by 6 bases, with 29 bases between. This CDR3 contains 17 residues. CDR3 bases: TGTGCCAGCCAGGATCCCTACTCCTCCAGGGGTCTCGATGGCTACACCTTC. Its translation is CASQDPYSSRGLDGYTF.

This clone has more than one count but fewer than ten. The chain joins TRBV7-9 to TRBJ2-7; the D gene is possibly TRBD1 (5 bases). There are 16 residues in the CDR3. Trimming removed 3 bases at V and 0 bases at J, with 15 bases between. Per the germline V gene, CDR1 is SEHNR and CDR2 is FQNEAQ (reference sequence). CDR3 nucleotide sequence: TGTGCCAGCAGCTTCCCCCAGGGTTCGGTCTCCTACGAGCAGTACTTC. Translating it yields CASSFPQGSVSYEQYF.

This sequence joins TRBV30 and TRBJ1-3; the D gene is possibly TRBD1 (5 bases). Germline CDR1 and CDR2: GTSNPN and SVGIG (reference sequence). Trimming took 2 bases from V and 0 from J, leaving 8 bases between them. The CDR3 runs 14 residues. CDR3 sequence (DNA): TGTGCCTGGAGTCTCGGGGGCTCTGGAAACACCATATATTTT. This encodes CAWSLGGSGNTIYF.

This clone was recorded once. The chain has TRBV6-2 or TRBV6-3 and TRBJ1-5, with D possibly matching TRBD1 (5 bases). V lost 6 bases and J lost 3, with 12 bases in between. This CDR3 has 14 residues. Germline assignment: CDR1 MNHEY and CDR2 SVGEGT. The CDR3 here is CASSFDRNNQPQHF. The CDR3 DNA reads TGTGCCAGCAGCTTCGACAGAAACAATCAGCCCCAGCATTTT.

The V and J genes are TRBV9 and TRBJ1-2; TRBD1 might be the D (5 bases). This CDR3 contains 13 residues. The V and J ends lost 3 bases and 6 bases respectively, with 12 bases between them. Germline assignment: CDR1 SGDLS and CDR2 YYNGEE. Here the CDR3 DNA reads TGTGCCAGCAGCGCCTCTTCAGGGAATGGCTACACCTTC. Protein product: CASSASSGNGYTF. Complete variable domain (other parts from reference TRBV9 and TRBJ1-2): DSGVTQTPKHLITATGQRVTLRCSPRSGDLSVYWYQQSLDQGLQFLIQYYNGEERAKGNILERFSAQQFPDLHSELNLSSLELGDSALYFCASSASSGNGYTFGSGTRLTVV.

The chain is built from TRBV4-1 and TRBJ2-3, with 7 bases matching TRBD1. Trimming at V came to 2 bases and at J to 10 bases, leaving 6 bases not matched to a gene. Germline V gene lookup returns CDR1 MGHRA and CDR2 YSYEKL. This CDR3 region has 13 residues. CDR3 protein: CASSQRGPSPQYF. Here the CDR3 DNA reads TGCGCCAGCAGCCAAAGGGGGCCTAGTCCGCAGTATTTT.

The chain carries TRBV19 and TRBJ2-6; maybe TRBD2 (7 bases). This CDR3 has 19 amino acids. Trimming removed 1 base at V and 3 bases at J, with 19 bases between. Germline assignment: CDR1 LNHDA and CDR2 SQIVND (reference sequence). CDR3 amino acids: CASSIGSAGAALGANVLTF. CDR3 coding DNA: TGTGCCAGTAGTATAGGGTCGGCGGGGGCAGCACTTGGGGCCAACGTCCTGACTTTC.

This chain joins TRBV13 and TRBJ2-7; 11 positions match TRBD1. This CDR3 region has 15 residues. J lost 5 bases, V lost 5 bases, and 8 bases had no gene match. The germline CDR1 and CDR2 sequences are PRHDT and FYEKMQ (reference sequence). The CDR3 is CASSELGQGENEQYF. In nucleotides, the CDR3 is TGTGCCAGCAGCGAACTGGGACAGGGGGAAAACGAGCAGTACTTC.

Written as DNA, the CDR3 is TGTGCCAGTAGTATAACTAGCGCCGGGGAGCTGTTTTTT. It translates to CASSITSAGELFF. The chain uses TRBV19 and TRBJ2-2; TRBD2 aligns across 7 bases. This CDR3 has 13 amino acids. The J segment lost 6 bases and the V segment lost 2 bases, leaving 0 bases of the junction unmatched. Germline V gene lookup returns CDR1 LNHDA and CDR2 SQIVND (reference sequence).

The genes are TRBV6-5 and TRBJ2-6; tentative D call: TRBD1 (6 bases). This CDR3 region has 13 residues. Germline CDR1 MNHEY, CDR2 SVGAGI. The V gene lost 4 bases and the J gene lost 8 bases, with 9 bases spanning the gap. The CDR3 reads CASSLQGPNVLTF. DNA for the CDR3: TGTGCCAGCAGTTTACAGGGCCCCAACGTCCTGACTTTC.

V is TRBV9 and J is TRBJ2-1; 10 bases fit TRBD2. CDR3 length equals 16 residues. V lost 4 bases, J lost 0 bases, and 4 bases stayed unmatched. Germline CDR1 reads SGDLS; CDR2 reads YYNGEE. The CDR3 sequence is CASSLSGRNSYNEQFF. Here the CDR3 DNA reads TGTGCCAGCAGCCTTAGCGGGAGGAACTCCTACAATGAGCAGTTCTTC.

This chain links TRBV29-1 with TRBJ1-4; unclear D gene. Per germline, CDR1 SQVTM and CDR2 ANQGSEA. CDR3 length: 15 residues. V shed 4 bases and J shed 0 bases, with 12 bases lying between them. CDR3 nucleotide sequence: TGCAGCGTTGGCCCCCGGGGTTCAACTAATGAAAAACTGTTTTTT. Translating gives CSVGPRGSTNEKLFF.

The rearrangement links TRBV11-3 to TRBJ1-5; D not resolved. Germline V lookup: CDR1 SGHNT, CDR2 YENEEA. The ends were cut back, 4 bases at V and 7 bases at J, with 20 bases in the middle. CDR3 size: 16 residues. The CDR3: CASSSYALGESQPQHF. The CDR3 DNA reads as TGTGCCAGCAGCTCATACGCCCTTGGGGAGTCCCAGCCCCAGCATTTT.

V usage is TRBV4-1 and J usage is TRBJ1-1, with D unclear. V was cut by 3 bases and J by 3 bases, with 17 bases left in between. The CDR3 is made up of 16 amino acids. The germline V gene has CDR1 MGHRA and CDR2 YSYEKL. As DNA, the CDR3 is TGCGCCAGCAGCCATTTCGCTGAAAGGAGAGACACTGAAGCTTTCTTT. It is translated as CASSHFAERRDTEAFF.

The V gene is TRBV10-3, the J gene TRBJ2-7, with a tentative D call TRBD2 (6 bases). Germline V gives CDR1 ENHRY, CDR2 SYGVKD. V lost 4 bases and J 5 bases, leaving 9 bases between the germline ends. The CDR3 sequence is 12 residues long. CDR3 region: CAISAEGHEQYF. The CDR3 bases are TGTGCCATCAGTGCGGAGGGGCACGAGCAGTACTTC.

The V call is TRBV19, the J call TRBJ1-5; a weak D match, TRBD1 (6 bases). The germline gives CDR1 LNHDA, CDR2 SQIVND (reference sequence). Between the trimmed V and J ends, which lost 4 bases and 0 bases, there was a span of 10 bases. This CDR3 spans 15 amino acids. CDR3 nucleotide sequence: TGTGCCAGTAGTACCAGGGGCGATAGCAATCAGCCCCAGCATTTT. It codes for CASSTRGDSNQPQHF.